This TCR beta chain originates from a study of cytomegalovirus exposure and HLA in healthy donors. Points from the study as a whole: Looking again later, the authors saw that most CMV-associated TCR beta chains seemed HLA-restricted. 87-base-pair reads could not separate some V segments, including TRBV6-2 and TRBV6-3. The study recorded over 150 TCR beta chains that were cytomegalovirus-associated.

PCR employed 60 Vbeta and 13 Jbeta primers. The assay was immunoSEQ multiplex PCR, and TCRdb's table has in-frame clones only and misses some. The table records about 200,000 clones, almost 85% of them present only once. Comment on this clone: The antigen remains unidentified.

The germline V and J ends were trimmed by 7 bases and 5 bases, with 12 bases remaining between them. Germline loops: CDR1 MNHNS, CDR2 SASEGT. This CDR3 is built from 13 residues. What was sequenced was PBMCs. The chain employs TRBV6-1 and TRBJ2-4; TRBD1 is a possible D gene (6 bases). The receptor's source is a woman in her 50s in good health and CMV-seronegative. The CDR3: CASMKRQENIQYF. The CDR3 coding sequence is TGTGCCAGCATGAAGAGACAGGAAAACATTCAGTACTTC.